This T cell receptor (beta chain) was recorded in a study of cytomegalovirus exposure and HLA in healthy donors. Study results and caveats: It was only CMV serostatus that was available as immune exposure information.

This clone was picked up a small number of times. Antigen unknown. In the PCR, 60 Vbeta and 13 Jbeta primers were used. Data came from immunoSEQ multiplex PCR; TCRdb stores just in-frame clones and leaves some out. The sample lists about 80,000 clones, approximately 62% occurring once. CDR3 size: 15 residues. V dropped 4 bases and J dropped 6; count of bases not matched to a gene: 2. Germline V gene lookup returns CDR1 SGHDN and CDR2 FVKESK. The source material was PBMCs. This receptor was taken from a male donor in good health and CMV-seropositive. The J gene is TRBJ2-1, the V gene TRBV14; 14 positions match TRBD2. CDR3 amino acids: CASSPTSGGGNEQFF. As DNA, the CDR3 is TGTGCCAGCAGCCCGACTAGCGGGGGGGGCAATGAGCAGTTCTTC.